This record looks at one T cell receptor (beta chain) sequence and its context. No antigen is known for it. Amplification of TCR beta CDR3 regions used RNA as the template. HTBI primers were the set used in a first-round RT-PCR of the TCR CDR3. TCRdb reanalysed the multiplex PCR reads using MiXCR and keeps one entry per CDR3 protein. The table records about 400,000 distinct CDR3 sequences, 15% to 18% of them present only once. Among the patients, aged 18 to 65, hyperthyroidism was newly diagnosed and had lasted under 2 months. The study collected blood at first hyperthyroidism diagnosis, before any ophthalmopathy symptoms arose. J gave up 9 bases and V 0 bases, and 11 bases lay outside the gene matches. The germline V gene encodes CDR1 SEHNR and CDR2 FQNEAQ (reference sequence). The CDR3 sequence is 16 residues long. The entry originates in a study of T cells in Graves' hyperthyroidism and ophthalmopathy. About the research overall: Pretreatment peripheral blood was obtained at initial diagnosis.

General study points: Most thyroid clonotypes expanded above 0.001 appeared in blood too.

This receptor was obtained from a woman between 18 and 30 years old with Graves' hyperthyroidism that later progressed to Graves' ophthalmopathy. V and J are TRBV7-9 and TRBJ2-7, with 10 bases fitting TRBD2. The sample was blood. CDR3 nucleotides: TGTGCCAGCAGCTTAGCAGAGGTAGCGGGAGGAAACGGGCAGTACTTC. It translates to CASSLAEVAGGNGQYF.